What follows are 25 T cell receptor beta chains derived from one specimen sequenced in a study of response to subunit inactivated influenza vaccine. Via MiXCR, TCRdb re-called the RT-PCR reads, giving one row per CDR3 protein. Altogether some 150,000 distinct CDR3 sequences are present, approximately 12% being singletons, with the ten largest covering 25% to 30%. The sample was also linked to a second study, of T cells expressing NK-cell markers. Per that paper: As the method of synthesis, 5'RACE template switching with UMIs yielded TCR beta cDNA.

The sequencing used CD8+ T cells sorted from PBMCs, collected roughly 12 days after vaccination. The receptors were sampled from a man aged 45-65 years who received an inactivated influenza vaccine.

This clonotype showed up just a few times. This chain joins TRBV7-2 and TRBJ2-5; unclear D gene. The CDR3 runs 13 residues. With 4 bases removed from V and 5 bases from J, the gap between germline ends came to 11 bases. Germline V lookup: CDR1 SGHTA, CDR2 FQGNSA. Here the CDR3 reads CASSSPPWETQYF. As DNA, the CDR3 is TGTGCCAGCAGCTCCCCCCCGTGGGAGACCCAGTACTTC.

This clonotype was recorded at least ten times. The chain carries TRBV25-1 and TRBJ2-1; D could derive from TRBD1 or TRBD2 (6 bases each). CDR1 MGHDK and CDR2 SYGVNS come from the germline V gene. With 6 bases removed from V and 4 bases from J, the gap between germline ends came to 22 bases. The CDR3 spans 17 residues. This CDR3 reads CASRATGPRRGYNEQFF. The CDR3, as DNA: TGTGCCAGCAGAGCGACAGGACCCCGCCGGGGGTACAATGAGCAGTTCTTC.

This sequence joins TRBV15 and TRBJ2-7, with D unclear. The V gene lost 0 bases and the J gene lost 2 bases, with 20 bases spanning the gap. Germline V gene sequence: CDR1 LNHNV, CDR2 YYDKDF (reference sequence). The CDR3 is 18 residues long. CDR3 sequence: CATSRDLTASGEAYEQYF. CDR3 bases: TGTGCCACCAGCAGAGATCTGACGGCCTCCGGCGAGGCCTACGAGCAGTACTTC.

The sample holds a few counts of this clonotype. In DNA, the CDR3 is TGTGCCAGCAGTGGAAAACTATCCGGGGATGCAGATACGCAGTATTTT. Translating gives CASSGKLSGDADTQYF. This chain links TRBV2 with TRBJ2-3; D might be TRBD2 (5 bases). Trimming pared 4 bases from V and 4 bases from J, leaving 18 bases between. The germline CDR1 and CDR2 sequences are SNHLY and FYNNEI. This CDR3 has 16 residues. Variable domain in full (rest from reference TRBV2 and TRBJ2-3): EPEVTQTPSHQVTQMGQEVILRCVPISNHLYFYWYRQILGQKVEFLVSFYNNEISEKSEIFDDQFSVERPDGSNFTLKIRSTKLEDSAMYFCASSGKLSGDADTQYFGPGTRLTVL.

The rearrangement links TRBV18 to TRBJ2-1; the D is unclear. CDR3 length: 14 residues. V lost 3 bases to trimming and J lost 5 bases, with 11 bases between them. In germline, CDR1 is KGHSH, CDR2 LQKENI. The CDR3 sequence: CASSPEQRNNEQFF. The CDR3 DNA reads TGTGCCAGCTCACCTGAGCAGCGCAACAATGAGCAGTTCTTC.

The chain combines TRBV12-3 or TRBV12-4 with TRBJ2-1, with D perhaps being TRBD1 or TRBD2 (5 bases each). Trimming left V 1 base short and J 7 bases short, with 11 bases between. This CDR3 comprises 14 residues. The CDR3 DNA is TGTGCCAGCAGTTTAGGAGGGGCCTGGAATGAGCAGTTCTTC. Translation: CASSLGGAWNEQFF.

This clonotype was observed a few times. The gene calls are TRBV19 and TRBJ2-7; 12 bases line up with TRBD1. With 5 bases clipped from V and 3 bases from J, the junction kept 5 bases outside the gene matches. This CDR3 contains 15 residues. From germline, CDR1 is LNHDA and CDR2 SQIVND (reference sequence). CDR3 loop: CASSVGQGAGYEQYF. DNA for the CDR3: TGTGCCAGTAGTGTGGGACAGGGGGCCGGCTACGAGCAGTACTTC.

This clonotype was seen only a few times. The chain employs TRBV6-1 and TRBJ2-2; D possibly corresponds to TRBD1 (7 bases). CDR1 MNHNS and CDR2 SASEGT come from the germline V gene. This CDR3 has 16 residues. Trimming removed 2 bases at V and 4 bases at J, with 14 bases between. CDR3 DNA: TGTGCCAGCAGTGAATGGGCAGGGGGAGGCACCGGGGAGCTGTTTTTT. This gives the protein CASSEWAGGGTGELFF.

CDR3 amino acids: CSVEGDLGKSYGYTF. CDR3 bases: TGCAGCGTTGAAGGGGATCTGGGAAAGAGCTATGGCTACACCTTC. The chain uses TRBV29-1 and TRBJ1-2, with unresolved D. The V gene lost 1 base and the J gene lost 4 bases, with 16 bases spanning the gap. Germline values: CDR1 SQVTM, CDR2 ANQGSEA. The CDR3 contains 15 residues. The variable domain in full, completed from reference TRBV29-1 and TRBJ1-2, reads SAVISQKPSRDICQRGTSLTIQCQVDSQVTMMFWYRQQPGQSLTLIATANQGSEATYESGFVIDKFPISRPNLTFSTLTVSNMSPEDSSIYLCSVEGDLGKSYGYTFGSGTRLTVV.

The J gene is TRBJ2-3, the V gene TRBV20-1; 8 positions agree with TRBD2. Trimming took 6 bases from V and 5 from J; bases not matched to a gene: 10. CDR1 is DFQATT, CDR2 SNEGSKA, per germline (reference sequence). The CDR3 loop spans 14 amino acids. The DNA for the CDR3 is TGCAGTGCGGCGGAGCGGGAGACGCTAGATACGCAGTATTTT. The encoded protein is CSAAERETLDTQYF.

This chain joins TRBV6-1 and TRBJ2-2, with D possibly matching TRBD1 (6 bases). This CDR3 has 17 amino acids. V was trimmed by 3 bases and J by 4 bases, leaving 18 bases between them. Germline V gene lookup returns CDR1 MNHNS and CDR2 SASEGT. The CDR3 nucleotides read TGTGCCAGCAGTGATCGGCAGGGGTTTTCTGGCACCGGGGAGCTGTTTTTT. As protein: CASSDRQGFSGTGELFF.

This clonotype was recorded a few times. This chain uses TRBV10-3 with TRBJ2-3; 12 bases line up with TRBD2. CDR3 length: 16 amino acids. The junction had 4 bases not matched to a gene; V was cut back by 6 bases and J by 0 bases. Germline V gene data show CDR1 as ENHRY and CDR2 as SYGVKD. CDR3 in amino acids: CAIRVGLAGSTDTQYF. DNA of the CDR3: TGTGCCATCAGAGTCGGACTAGCGGGAAGCACAGATACGCAGTATTTT.

The V gene is TRBV4-3, the J gene TRBJ2-4; D is possibly TRBD1 (6 bases). V was trimmed by 0 bases and J by 6 bases, leaving 15 bases between them. This CDR3 spans 16 amino acids. Germline V gene lookup returns CDR1 LGHNA and CDR2 YSLEER. CDR3 loop: CASSQDIGQGRNIQYF. As DNA, the CDR3 is TGCGCCAGCAGCCAAGATATCGGGCAGGGGAGAAACATTCAGTACTTC.

This clonotype was seen only a few times. The chain employs TRBV7-8 and TRBJ2-6; 9 bases map to TRBD1. Per germline, CDR1 SGHVS and CDR2 FQNEAQ. V lost 4 bases and J lost 0; bases outside the gene matches: 4. The length of the CDR3 is 17 residues. The CDR3 DNA is TGTGCCAGCAGCTACACAGGGGGCCTCTCTGGGGCCAACGTCCTGACTTTC. As protein: CASSYTGGLSGANVLTF.

The chain couples TRBV24-1 to TRBJ2-2; a weak D match, TRBD2 (5 bases). This CDR3 has 15 amino acids. Deletions cut 1 base from V and 5 bases from J, with 10 bases between. Germline V gives CDR1 KGHDR, CDR2 SFDVKD. CDR3 nucleotide sequence: TGTGCCACCAGTGATTTCGGGGTAGGGACCGGGGAGCTGTTTTTT. Amino acids: CATSDFGVGTGELFF.

Here the CDR3 reads CASSWGIDNEQFF. The CDR3 region has the DNA TGTGCCAGCAGCTGGGGGATAGACAATGAGCAGTTCTTC. The V gene is TRBV27, the J gene TRBJ2-1, with D possibly called TRBD1 or TRBD2 (5 bases each). In germline, CDR1 is MNHEY, CDR2 SMNVEV (reference sequence). The CDR3 is made up of 13 amino acids. Trimming took off 6 bases at V and 5 bases at J, with 11 bases between the two ends.

The J gene is TRBJ1-2, the V gene TRBV11-1; 7 bases map to TRBD1. Looked up from germline, CDR1 is SGHAT and CDR2 is FQDESV (reference sequence). V shed 2 bases, J shed 0 bases, and the junction held 6 bases outside the gene matches. The CDR3 totals 16 residues. This CDR3 reads CASSLFPGQPNYGYTF. The CDR3 DNA reads as TGTGCCAGCAGCTTATTTCCGGGACAGCCTAACTATGGCTACACCTTC.

This clonotype was seen only a few times. The chain employs TRBV2 and TRBJ1-2; tentative D call: TRBD1 (6 bases). The CDR3 has 14 amino acids. CDR1 and CDR2 (germline): SNHLY, FYNNEI. Trimming took 6 bases from V and 4 from J, leaving 15 bases between them. The CDR3 DNA reads as TGTGCCAGCAGCGAATCGGGGGGCATCTATGGCTACACCTTC. This translates into CASSESGGIYGYTF. Using reference TRBV2 and TRBJ1-2 for the parts outside the CDR3, the full variable domain is EPEVTQTPSHQVTQMGQEVILRCVPISNHLYFYWYRQILGQKVEFLVSFYNNEISEKSEIFDDQFSVERPDGSNFTLKIRSTKLEDSAMYFCASSESGGIYGYTFGSGTRLTVV.

The V and J genes are TRBV6-5 and TRBJ2-2; D gene unclear. This CDR3 is built from 15 residues. Trimming removed 2 bases from V and 5 bases from J, with 12 bases in between. The germline CDR1 and CDR2 sequences are MNHEY and SVGAGI. CDR3 DNA sequence: TGTGCCAGCAGTTACGCCAACCCCGGGACCGGGGAGCTGTTTTTT. Protein sequence: CASSYANPGTGELFF.

This clonotype was seen only a few times. The chain combines TRBV7-6 with TRBJ2-3, with D hard to call. Germline V gene sequence: CDR1 SGHVS, CDR2 FNYEAQ. Trimming stripped 6 bases from V and 0 bases from J, with 10 bases between. The CDR3 is 14 amino acids. The CDR3 DNA reads as TGTGCCAGCAGTTCTGAGCCTAGCACAGATACGCAGTATTTT. The encoded protein is CASSSEPSTDTQYF.

Here the CDR3 DNA reads TGTGCCAGCTACCGGGGGGGCATGTCGAACACTGAAGCTTTCTTT. It encodes CASYRGGMSNTEAFF. V and J are TRBV5-6 and TRBJ1-1, with TRBD1 as a possible D gene (6 bases). From germline, CDR1 is SGHDT and CDR2 YYEEEE. The CDR3 contains 15 residues. The V and J ends lost 7 bases and 1 base respectively, with 17 bases between them.

This clonotype was seen more than once but under ten times. The chain has TRBV30 and TRBJ2-7; D is uncertain. The length of the CDR3 is 13 residues. Germline loops: CDR1 GTSNPN, CDR2 SVGIG (reference sequence). V shed 2 bases and J shed 1 base, with 9 bases lying between them. This CDR3 is CAWSRMGSYEQYF. CDR3 nucleotides: TGTGCCTGGAGTCGGATGGGATCCTACGAGCAGTACTTC.

The genes are TRBV5-1 and TRBJ2-1; perhaps D is TRBD1 or TRBD2 (6 bases each). CDR1 is SGHRS, CDR2 YFSETQ, per germline. V was clipped by 4 bases and J by 5 bases, with 13 bases between them. The CDR3 has 14 amino acids. The CDR3 reads CASSPQGGNNEQFF. The DNA of the CDR3 is TGCGCCAGCAGCCCCCAAGGGGGGAACAATGAGCAGTTCTTC.

This clonotype was counted only a few times. The rearrangement links TRBV28 to TRBJ2-1; D perhaps matches TRBD1 (5 bases). The V and J ends lost 3 bases and 6 bases respectively, with 12 bases between them. This CDR3 has 14 amino acids. Germline CDR1 is MDHEN and CDR2 is SYDVKM. The CDR3 loop is CASSLTDGVNEQFF. CDR3 bases: TGTGCCAGCAGTTTGACAGACGGAGTCAATGAGCAGTTCTTC.

This sequence joins TRBV12-3 or TRBV12-4 and TRBJ2-7; D is perhaps TRBD1 or TRBD2 (5 bases each). This CDR3 is 15 amino acids long. Trimming removed 6 bases at V and 1 base at J, with 16 bases between. CDR3 DNA: TGTGCCAGCAGGCGGTCCCGGGACGCTTCCTACGAGCAGTACTTC. This translates into CASRRSRDASYEQYF.